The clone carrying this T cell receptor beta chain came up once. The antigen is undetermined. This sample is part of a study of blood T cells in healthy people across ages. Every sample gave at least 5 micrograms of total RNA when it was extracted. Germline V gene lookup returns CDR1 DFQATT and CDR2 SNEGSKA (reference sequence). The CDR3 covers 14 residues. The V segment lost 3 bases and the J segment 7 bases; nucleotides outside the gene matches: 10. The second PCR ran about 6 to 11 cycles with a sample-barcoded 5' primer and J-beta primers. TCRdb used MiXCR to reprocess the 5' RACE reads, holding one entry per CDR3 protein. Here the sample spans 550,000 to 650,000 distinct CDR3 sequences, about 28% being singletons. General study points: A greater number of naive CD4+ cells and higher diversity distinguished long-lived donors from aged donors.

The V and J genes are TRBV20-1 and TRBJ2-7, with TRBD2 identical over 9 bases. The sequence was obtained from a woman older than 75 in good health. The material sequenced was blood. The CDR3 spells CSASSGGGEDEQYF. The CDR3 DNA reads TGCAGTGCTAGTTCTGGCGGGGGGGAAGATGAGCAGTACTTC.